This is a list of T cell receptor beta chains from one sample in a study of T cell responses to AZD1222 COVID-19 vaccine. The assay was immunoSEQ multiplex PCR, and TCRdb's table has in-frame clones only and misses some. The sample includes 55,000 to 65,000 clones, approximately 85% seen only once; the top ten take more than 13%. Sample: peripheral blood, taken on day 0 of AZD1222 vaccination. These receptors came from an adult in good health. Both conserved end residues are part of each CDR3. D genes are given only for firm matches.

CDR3 protein: CASSPKSGTITGELFF
J gene: TRBJ2-2
V gene: TRBV19
CDR3 length: 16
D gene: -

CDR3 protein: CASSAGQVHSPLHF
J gene: TRBJ1-6
V gene: TRBV9
CDR3 length: 14
D gene: TRBD1

CDR3 protein: CAISGQGRETQYF
J gene: TRBJ2-5
V gene: TRBV10-3
CDR3 length: 13
D gene: TRBD1

CDR3 protein: CASSRVDEQFF
J gene: TRBJ2-1
V gene: TRBV12-3/TRBV12-4
CDR3 length: 11
D gene: -

CDR3 protein: CSASSGGTASEQYF
J gene: TRBJ2-7
V gene: TRBV20-1
CDR3 length: 14
D gene: TRBD2

CDR3 protein: CASSQDSGRPYEQYF
J gene: TRBJ2-7
V gene: TRBV3-1/TRBV3-2
CDR3 length: 15
D gene: -

CDR3 protein: CASTPVVKETQYF
J gene: TRBJ2-5
V gene: TRBV11-2
CDR3 length: 13
D gene: -

CDR3 protein: CAISEYSGGSYEQYF
J gene: TRBJ2-7
V gene: TRBV10-3
CDR3 length: 15
D gene: TRBD2

CDR3 protein: CASSPGGNNSPLHF
J gene: TRBJ1-6
V gene: TRBV9
CDR3 length: 14
D gene: TRBD1

CDR3 protein: CASSSHGSDTQYF
J gene: TRBJ2-3
V gene: TRBV19
CDR3 length: 13
D gene: -

CDR3 protein: CASSLTSGAYYEQYF
J gene: TRBJ2-7
V gene: TRBV5-1
CDR3 length: 15
D gene: TRBD2

CDR3 protein: CSATPGREQYF
J gene: TRBJ2-7
V gene: TRBV20-1
CDR3 length: 11
D gene: -

CDR3 protein: CASSTTGQPFYGYTF
J gene: TRBJ1-2
V gene: TRBV11-2
CDR3 length: 15
D gene: TRBD1

CDR3 protein: CASSPTGASTDTQYF
J gene: TRBJ2-3
V gene: TRBV4-1
CDR3 length: 15
D gene: TRBD1

CDR3 protein: CASSRRGQGNEQFF
J gene: TRBJ2-1
V gene: TRBV27
CDR3 length: 14
D gene: -

CDR3 protein: CASSYPGGLAGVNEQFF
J gene: TRBJ2-1
V gene: TRBV6-2/TRBV6-3
CDR3 length: 17
D gene: TRBD2

CDR3 protein: CAISDDRVTRGTEAFF
J gene: TRBJ1-1
V gene: TRBV10-3
CDR3 length: 16
D gene: TRBD1

CDR3 protein: CAIRDGLVNTEAFF
J gene: TRBJ1-1
V gene: TRBV10-3
CDR3 length: 14
D gene: -

CDR3 protein: CASSLNRGLYEKLFF
J gene: TRBJ1-4
V gene: TRBV28
CDR3 length: 15
D gene: TRBD1

CDR3 protein: CASSLGDRGFYNEKLFF
J gene: TRBJ1-4
V gene: TRBV5-1
CDR3 length: 17
D gene: TRBD1

CDR3 protein: CASSLGVRYEQYF
J gene: TRBJ2-7
V gene: TRBV7-9
CDR3 length: 13
D gene: -

CDR3 protein: CATPLCTQYF
J gene: TRBJ2-3
V gene: TRBV10-3
CDR3 length: 10
D gene: -

CDR3 protein: CASSQVSGLQETQYF
J gene: TRBJ2-5
V gene: TRBV3-1/TRBV3-2
CDR3 length: 15
D gene: -

CDR3 protein: CASSDRPNTGFGYTF
J gene: TRBJ1-2
V gene: TRBV6-4
CDR3 length: 15
D gene: -

CDR3 protein: CASSRDRQETQYF
J gene: TRBJ2-5
V gene: TRBV6-5
CDR3 length: 13
D gene: TRBD1

CDR3 protein: CASSWGSVLGANVLTF
J gene: TRBJ2-6
V gene: TRBV5-5
CDR3 length: 16
D gene: -

CDR3 protein: CASSARTGSIVEQYF
J gene: TRBJ2-7
V gene: TRBV9
CDR3 length: 15
D gene: TRBD1

CDR3 protein: CASSYRDHQPQHF
J gene: TRBJ1-5
V gene: TRBV6-5
CDR3 length: 13
D gene: -

CDR3 protein: CATYGLSSRGPYEQYF
J gene: TRBJ2-7
V gene: TRBV3-1/TRBV3-2
CDR3 length: 16
D gene: -

CDR3 protein: CASSASGHSNSPLHF
J gene: TRBJ1-6
V gene: TRBV9
CDR3 length: 15
D gene: -

CDR3 protein: CASSTHLGGAYNSPLHF
J gene: TRBJ1-6
V gene: TRBV11-2
CDR3 length: 17
D gene: -

CDR3 protein: CASRGNTIYF
J gene: TRBJ1-3
V gene: TRBV6-5
CDR3 length: 10
D gene: -

CDR3 protein: CAAEQGVGLGTEAFF
J gene: TRBJ1-1
V gene: TRBV6-5
CDR3 length: 15
D gene: -

CDR3 protein: CASSQGSAVWGQGIYGYTF
J gene: TRBJ1-2
V gene: TRBV4-1
CDR3 length: 19
D gene: TRBD1

CDR3 protein: CASRTSGGRGDTQYF
J gene: TRBJ2-3
V gene: TRBV6-5
CDR3 length: 15
D gene: TRBD2

CDR3 protein: CASGYLTGTSPLHF
J gene: TRBJ1-6
V gene: TRBV5-4
CDR3 length: 14
D gene: TRBD1

CDR3 protein: CASRDQGTPYGYTF
J gene: TRBJ1-2
V gene: TRBV19
CDR3 length: 14
D gene: -

CDR3 protein: CASRHGPLGEAFF
J gene: TRBJ1-1
V gene: TRBV6-5
CDR3 length: 13
D gene: -

CDR3 protein: CASSIWGGLGETQYF
J gene: TRBJ2-5
V gene: TRBV19
CDR3 length: 15
D gene: -

CDR3 protein: CASSVGSSYNEQFF
J gene: TRBJ2-1
V gene: TRBV9
CDR3 length: 14
D gene: -

CDR3 protein: CASSLGSWVRVETGELFF
J gene: TRBJ2-2
V gene: TRBV5-8
CDR3 length: 18
D gene: -

CDR3 protein: CASSPRTGTSTDTQYF
J gene: TRBJ2-3
V gene: TRBV28
CDR3 length: 16
D gene: TRBD1

CDR3 protein: CATSSLEGQGYNEQFF
J gene: TRBJ2-1
V gene: TRBV15
CDR3 length: 16
D gene: TRBD1

CDR3 protein: CASREGDQPQHF
J gene: TRBJ1-5
V gene: TRBV6-5
CDR3 length: 12
D gene: -

CDR3 protein: CASSLGRTPISNQPQHF
J gene: TRBJ1-5
V gene: TRBV7-8
CDR3 length: 17
D gene: -

CDR3 protein: CASSQGVFGTDTQYF
J gene: TRBJ2-3
V gene: TRBV5-1
CDR3 length: 15
D gene: -

CDR3 protein: CASSPTGLNQPQHF
J gene: TRBJ1-5
V gene: TRBV18
CDR3 length: 14
D gene: TRBD1

CDR3 protein: CASSYSAQTQYF
J gene: TRBJ2-5
V gene: TRBV6-2/TRBV6-3
CDR3 length: 12
D gene: -

CDR3 protein: CASSPRAQGTGELFF
J gene: TRBJ2-2
V gene: TRBV18
CDR3 length: 15
D gene: -

CDR3 protein: CASSLGQASYEQYF
J gene: TRBJ2-7
V gene: TRBV13
CDR3 length: 14
D gene: -

CDR3 protein: CASSPGLAGGSLNTGELFF
J gene: TRBJ2-2
V gene: TRBV5-1
CDR3 length: 19
D gene: TRBD2

CDR3 protein: CASSPRTSRAKNIQYF
J gene: TRBJ2-4
V gene: TRBV2
CDR3 length: 16
D gene: TRBD2

CDR3 protein: CASTPGGGASSGELFF
J gene: TRBJ2-2
V gene: TRBV19
CDR3 length: 16
D gene: TRBD2

CDR3 protein: CASSSWTGVGSPLHF
J gene: TRBJ1-6
V gene: TRBV28
CDR3 length: 15
D gene: TRBD1